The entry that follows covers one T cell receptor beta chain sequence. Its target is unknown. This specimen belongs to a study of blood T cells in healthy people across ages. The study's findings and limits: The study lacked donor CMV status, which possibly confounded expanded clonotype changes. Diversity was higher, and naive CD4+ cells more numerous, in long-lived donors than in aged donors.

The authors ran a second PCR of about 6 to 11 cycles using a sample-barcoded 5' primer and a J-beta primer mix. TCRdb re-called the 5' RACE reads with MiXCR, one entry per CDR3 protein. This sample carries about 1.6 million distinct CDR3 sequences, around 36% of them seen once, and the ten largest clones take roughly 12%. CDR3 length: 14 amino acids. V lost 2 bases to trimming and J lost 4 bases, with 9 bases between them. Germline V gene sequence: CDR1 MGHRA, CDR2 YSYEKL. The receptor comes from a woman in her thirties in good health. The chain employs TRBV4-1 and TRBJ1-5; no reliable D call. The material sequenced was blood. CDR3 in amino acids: CASSQLGRNQPQHF. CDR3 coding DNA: TGCGCCAGCAGCCAATTAGGCCGTAATCAGCCCCAGCATTTT.